This T cell receptor beta chain is from a study of regulatory T cells in long-lasting Graves disease. Study information: Under 3 months of antithyroid drugs had been taken by newly diagnosed Graves' patients.

The study, taken as a whole, reports: TRBV28 was favored in persistent disease, as were TRBJ1-2 and TRBJ2-5.

This clonotype was detected only a few times. As yet, its antigen is unknown. Both iRepertoire HTBI primers and Arm-PCR of CDR3 regions were used to build the TCR beta libraries. MiXCR, run by TCRdb on the multiplex PCR reads, gives a single entry per CDR3 protein. The data contain around 450,000 distinct CDR3 sequences, about 15% of them singletons. Time point noted: newly diagnosed GD, antithyroid drugs for less than 3 months. The TCR library used RNA extracted from PBMCs. Roughly 9 milliliters of peripheral blood were taken and placed in EDTA tubes. V lost 1 base and J lost 2, with 9 bases in between. This CDR3 is built from 15 residues. The germline V gene encodes CDR1 LNHDA and CDR2 SQIVND (reference sequence). The sample also formed part of further work on T cells in Graves' hyperthyroidism and ophthalmopathy. That work adds: Using the HTBI primer set, a first-round RT-PCR was run on the TCR CDR3.

Sequencing was performed on peripheral blood mononuclear cells (PBMCs), taken at new diagnosis, from a patient treated with antithyroid drugs. This sequence originates from a middle-aged woman with Graves disease. This rearrangement joins TRBV19 to TRBJ2-1; D is unresolved. This chain's CDR3 is CASSIVGLAYNEQFF. In DNA form, the CDR3 reads TGTGCCAGTAGTATAGTCGGGTTGGCCTACAATGAGCAGTTCTTC.